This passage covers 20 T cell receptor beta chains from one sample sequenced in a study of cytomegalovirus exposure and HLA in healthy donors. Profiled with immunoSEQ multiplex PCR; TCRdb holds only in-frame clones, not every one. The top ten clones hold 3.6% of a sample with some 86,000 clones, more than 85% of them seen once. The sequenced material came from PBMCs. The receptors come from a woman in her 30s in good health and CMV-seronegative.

CDR3 in DNA: TGCGCCAGCAGCCAAGGAGGTCCGGACAGGGTCTCTCTCTCTGGAAACACCATATATTTT. Its protein is CASSQGGPDRVSLSGNTIYF. This sequence joins TRBV4-3 and TRBJ1-3; the match to TRBD1 covers 8 bases. The CDR3 sequence is 20 residues long. Germline CDR1 is LGHNA and CDR2 is YSLEER. V was pared by 1 base and J by 0 bases, with 14 bases of the junction left unmatched.

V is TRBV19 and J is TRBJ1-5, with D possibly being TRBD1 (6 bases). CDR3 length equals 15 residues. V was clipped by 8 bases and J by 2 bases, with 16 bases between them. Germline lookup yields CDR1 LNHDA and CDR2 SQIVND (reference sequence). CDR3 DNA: TGTGCCAGTGAGTCAGGGACACTAGGCAATCAGCCCCAGCATTTT. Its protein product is CASESGTLGNQPQHF.

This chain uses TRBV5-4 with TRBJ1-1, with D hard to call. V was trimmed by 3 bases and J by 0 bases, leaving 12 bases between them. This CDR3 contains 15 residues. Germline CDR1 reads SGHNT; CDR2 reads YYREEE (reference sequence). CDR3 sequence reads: CASSSLNSVNTEAFF. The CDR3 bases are TGTGCCAGCAGCTCTTTAAATTCTGTGAACACTGAAGCTTTCTTT.

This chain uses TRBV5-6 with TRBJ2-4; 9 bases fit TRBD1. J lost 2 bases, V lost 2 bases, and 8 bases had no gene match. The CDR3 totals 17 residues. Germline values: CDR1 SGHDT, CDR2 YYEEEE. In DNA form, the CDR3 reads TGTGCCAGCAGCTTTACCGGACAGGGGAGAACCAAAAACATTCAGTACTTC. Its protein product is CASSFTGQGRTKNIQYF.

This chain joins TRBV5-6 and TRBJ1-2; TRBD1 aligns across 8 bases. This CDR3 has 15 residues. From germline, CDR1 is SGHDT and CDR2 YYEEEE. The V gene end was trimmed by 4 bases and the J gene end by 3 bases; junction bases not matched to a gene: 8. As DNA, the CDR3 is TGTGCCAGCAGCCCCTGGGACAGGCTATACTATGGCTACACCTTC. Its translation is CASSPWDRLYYGYTF.

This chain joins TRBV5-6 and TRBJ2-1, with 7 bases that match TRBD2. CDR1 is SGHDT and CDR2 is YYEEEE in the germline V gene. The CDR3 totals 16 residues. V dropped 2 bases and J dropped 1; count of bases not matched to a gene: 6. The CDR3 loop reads CASSFDRGGSYNEQFF. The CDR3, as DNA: TGTGCCAGCAGCTTCGATAGGGGAGGGTCCTACAATGAGCAGTTCTTC.

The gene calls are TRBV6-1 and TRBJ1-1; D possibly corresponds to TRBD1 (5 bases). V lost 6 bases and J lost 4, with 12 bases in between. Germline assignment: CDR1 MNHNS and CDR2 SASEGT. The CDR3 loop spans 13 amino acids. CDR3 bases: TGTGCCAGCAGCTCCCCCGGGGGCACTGAAGCTTTCTTT. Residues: CASSSPGGTEAFF.

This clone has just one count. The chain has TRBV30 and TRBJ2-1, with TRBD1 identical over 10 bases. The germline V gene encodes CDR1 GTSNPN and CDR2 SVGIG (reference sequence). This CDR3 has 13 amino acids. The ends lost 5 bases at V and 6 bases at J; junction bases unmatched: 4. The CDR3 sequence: CAWFGTGVNEQFF. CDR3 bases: TGTGCCTGGTTCGGGACAGGGGTCAATGAGCAGTTCTTC.

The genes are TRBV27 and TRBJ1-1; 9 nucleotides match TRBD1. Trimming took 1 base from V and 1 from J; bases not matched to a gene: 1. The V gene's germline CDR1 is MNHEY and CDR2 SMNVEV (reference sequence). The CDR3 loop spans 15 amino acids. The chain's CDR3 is CASSLLTGGNTEAFF. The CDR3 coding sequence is TGTGCCAGCAGTTTATTGACAGGGGGGAACACTGAAGCTTTCTTT.

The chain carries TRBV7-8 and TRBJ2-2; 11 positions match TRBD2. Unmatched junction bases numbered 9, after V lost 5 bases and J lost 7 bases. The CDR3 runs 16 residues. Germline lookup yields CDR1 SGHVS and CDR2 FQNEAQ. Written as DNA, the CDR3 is TGTGCCAGCAGCATTACCCGGACTAGCGGGCGCGGGGAGCTGTTTTTT. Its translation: CASSITRTSGRGELFF. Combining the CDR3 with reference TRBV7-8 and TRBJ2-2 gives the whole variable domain GAGVSQSPRYKVAKRGQDVALRCDPISGHVSLFWYQQALGQGPEFLTYFQNEAQLDKSGLPSDRFFAERPEGSVSTLKIQRTQQEDSAVYLCASSITRTSGRGELFFGEGSRLTVL.

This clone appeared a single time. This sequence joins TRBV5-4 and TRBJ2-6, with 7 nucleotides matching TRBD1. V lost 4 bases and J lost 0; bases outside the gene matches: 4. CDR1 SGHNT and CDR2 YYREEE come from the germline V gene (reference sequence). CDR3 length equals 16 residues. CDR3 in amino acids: CASSPGTASGANVLTF. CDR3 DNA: TGTGCCAGCAGCCCAGGGACAGCCTCTGGGGCCAACGTCCTGACTTTC.

DNA for the CDR3: TGTGCCAGCAGCTTAGGAGGGACAGCTGAAGAGACCCAGTACTTC. It translates to CASSLGGTAEETQYF. The V gene is TRBV11-3, the J gene TRBJ2-5; 7 nucleotides line up with TRBD1. V lost 1 base and J lost 3; bases outside the gene matches: 5. The CDR3 contains 15 residues. Looked up from germline, CDR1 is SGHNT and CDR2 is YENEEA.

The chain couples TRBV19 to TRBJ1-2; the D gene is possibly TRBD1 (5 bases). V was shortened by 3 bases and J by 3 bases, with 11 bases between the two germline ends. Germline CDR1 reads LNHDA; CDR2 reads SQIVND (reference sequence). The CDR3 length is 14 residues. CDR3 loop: CASSISAGYYGYTF. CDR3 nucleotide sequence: TGTGCCAGTAGTATTTCGGCAGGGTACTATGGCTACACCTTC.

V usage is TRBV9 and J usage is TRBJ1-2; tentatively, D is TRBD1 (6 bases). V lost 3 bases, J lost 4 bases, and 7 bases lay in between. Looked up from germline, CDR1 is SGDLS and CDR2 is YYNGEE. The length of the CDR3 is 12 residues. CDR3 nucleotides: TGTGCCAGCAGCGGGGACACCTATGGCTACACCTTC. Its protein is CASSGDTYGYTF.

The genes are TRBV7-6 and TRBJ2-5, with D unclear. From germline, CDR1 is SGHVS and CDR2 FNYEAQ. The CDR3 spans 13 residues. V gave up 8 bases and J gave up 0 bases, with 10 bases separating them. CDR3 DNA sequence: TGTGCCAGCGCGGTCAGTAACCAAGAGACCCAGTACTTC. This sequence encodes CASAVSNQETQYF. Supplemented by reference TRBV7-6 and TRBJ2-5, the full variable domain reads GAGVSQSPRYKVTKRGQDVALRCDPISGHVSLYWYRQALGQGPEFLTYFNYEAQQDKSGLPNDRFSAERPEGSISTLTIQRTEQRDSAMYRCASAVSNQETQYFGPGTRLLVL.

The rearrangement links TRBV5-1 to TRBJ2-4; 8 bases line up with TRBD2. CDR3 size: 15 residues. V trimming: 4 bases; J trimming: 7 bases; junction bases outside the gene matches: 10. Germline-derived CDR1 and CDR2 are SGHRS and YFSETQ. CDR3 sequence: CASSHTSGVGNIQYF. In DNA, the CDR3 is TGCGCCAGCAGCCATACTAGCGGAGTTGGGAACATTCAGTACTTC.

In nucleotides, the CDR3 is TGTGCCAGCGGGGAGAATTGGACTGGAAACACCATATATTTT. Residues: CASGENWTGNTIYF. V usage is TRBV2 and J usage is TRBJ1-3; D gene ambiguous. This CDR3 comprises 14 residues. V was clipped by 8 bases and J by 2 bases, with 13 bases between them. Germline CDR1 is SNHLY and CDR2 is FYNNEI.

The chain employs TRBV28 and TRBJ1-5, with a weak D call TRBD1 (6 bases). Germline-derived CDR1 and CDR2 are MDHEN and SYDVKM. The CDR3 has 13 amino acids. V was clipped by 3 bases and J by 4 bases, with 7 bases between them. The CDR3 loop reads CASSFQGNQPQHF. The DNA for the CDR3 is TGTGCCAGCAGTTTTCAGGGGAATCAGCCCCAGCATTTT.

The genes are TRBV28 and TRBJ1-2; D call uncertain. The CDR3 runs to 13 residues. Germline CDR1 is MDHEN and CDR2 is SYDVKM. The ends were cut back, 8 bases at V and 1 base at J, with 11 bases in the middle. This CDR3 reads CASSPLNNYGYTF. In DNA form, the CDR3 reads TGTGCCAGCTCCCCACTGAATAACTATGGCTACACCTTC.

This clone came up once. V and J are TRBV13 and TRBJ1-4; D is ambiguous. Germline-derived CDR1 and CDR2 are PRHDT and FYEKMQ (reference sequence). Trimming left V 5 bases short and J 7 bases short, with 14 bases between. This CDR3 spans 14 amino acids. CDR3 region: CASSNGRVGEKLFF. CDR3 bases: TGTGCCAGCAGCAACGGGAGGGTAGGTGAAAAACTGTTTTTT.